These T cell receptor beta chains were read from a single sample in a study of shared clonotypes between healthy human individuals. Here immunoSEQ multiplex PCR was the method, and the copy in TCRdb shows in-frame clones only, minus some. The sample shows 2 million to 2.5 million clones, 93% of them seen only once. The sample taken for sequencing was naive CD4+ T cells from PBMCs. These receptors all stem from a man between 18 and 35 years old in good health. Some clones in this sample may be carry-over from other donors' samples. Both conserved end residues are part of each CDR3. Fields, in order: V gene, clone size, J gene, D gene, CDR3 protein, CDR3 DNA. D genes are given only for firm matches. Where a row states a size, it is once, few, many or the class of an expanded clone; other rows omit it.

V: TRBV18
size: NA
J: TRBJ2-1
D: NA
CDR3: CASLQTSSYNEQFF
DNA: TGTGCCAGCTTACAGACGAGCTCCTACAATGAGCAGTTCTTC

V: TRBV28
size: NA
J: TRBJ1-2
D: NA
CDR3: CASSYGSQYYGYTF
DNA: TGTGCCAGCAGTTATGGGTCCCAATACTATGGCTACACCTTC

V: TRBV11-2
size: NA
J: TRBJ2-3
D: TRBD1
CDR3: CASSLVAGGRTDTQYF
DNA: TGTGCCAGCAGCTTAGTCGCAGGGGGCCGCACAGATACGCAGTATTTT

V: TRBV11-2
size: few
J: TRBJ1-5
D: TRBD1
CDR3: CASSSHLGQERHF
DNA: TGTGCCAGCAGCTCACACCTCGGACAGGAGAGGCATTTT

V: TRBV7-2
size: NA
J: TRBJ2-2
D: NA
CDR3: CASSARNTGELFF
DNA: TGTGCCAGCAGCGCCCGAAACACCGGGGAGCTGTTTTTT

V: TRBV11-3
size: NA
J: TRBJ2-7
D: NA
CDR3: CASSLNAGYSYEQYF
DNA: TGTGCCAGCAGCTTAAACGCAGGCTACTCCTACGAGCAGTACTTC

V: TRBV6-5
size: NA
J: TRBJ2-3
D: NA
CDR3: CAVRSYTDTQYF
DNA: TGTGCCGTACGGTCCTACACAGATACGCAGTATTTT

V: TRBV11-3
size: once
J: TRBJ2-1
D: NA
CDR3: CASSLEGQVSYNEQFF
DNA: TGTGCCAGCAGCTTAGAAGGGCAGGTATCCTACAATGAGCAGTTCTTC

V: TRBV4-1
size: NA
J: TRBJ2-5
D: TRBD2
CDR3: CASSQDPGGRSKTQYF
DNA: TGCGCCAGCAGCCAAGATCCGGGCGGGAGGTCTAAGACCCAGTACTTC

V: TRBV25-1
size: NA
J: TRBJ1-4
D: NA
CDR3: CASSEGWRTNEKLFF
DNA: TGTGCCAGCAGTGAAGGGTGGCGGACTAATGAAAAACTGTTTTTT

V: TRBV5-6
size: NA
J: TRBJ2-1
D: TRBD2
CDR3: CASSPKGLARNEQFF
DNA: TGTGCCAGCAGCCCAAAGGGACTAGCAAGGAATGAGCAGTTCTTC

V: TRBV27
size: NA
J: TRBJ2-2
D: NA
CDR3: CASSLLVTGELFF
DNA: TGTGCCAGCAGCCTATTGGTCACCGGGGAGCTGTTTTTT

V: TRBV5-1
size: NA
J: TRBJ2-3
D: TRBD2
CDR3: CASSSGLAESTDTQYF
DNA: TGCGCCAGCAGCTCGGGACTAGCGGAAAGCACAGATACGCAGTATTTT

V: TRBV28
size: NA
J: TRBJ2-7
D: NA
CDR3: CASSLRREWNF
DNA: TGTGCCAGCAGTCTTCGACGGGAGTGGAACTTC

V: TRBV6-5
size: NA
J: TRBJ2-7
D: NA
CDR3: CASKGAPGAINEQYF
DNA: TGTGCCAGCAAGGGCGCCCCAGGGGCAATTAACGAGCAGTACTTC

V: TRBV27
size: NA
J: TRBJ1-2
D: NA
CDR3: CATSVVRGGSGYTF
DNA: TGTGCCACCTCCGTAGTAAGAGGAGGGTCGGGCTACACCTTC

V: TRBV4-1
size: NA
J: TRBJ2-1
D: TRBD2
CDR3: CASSRLLAGGPYEQFF
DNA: TGCGCCAGCAGCCGGCTACTAGCGGGGGGCCCTTATGAGCAGTTCTTC

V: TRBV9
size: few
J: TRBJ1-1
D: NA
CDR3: CASSVNMTSDLGTEAFF
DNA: TGTGCCAGCAGCGTAAATATGACATCCGACCTGGGGACTGAAGCTTTCTTT

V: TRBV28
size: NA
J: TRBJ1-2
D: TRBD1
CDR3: CASSPTGVPYGYTF
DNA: TGTGCCAGCAGCCCTACAGGGGTTCCCTATGGCTACACCTTC

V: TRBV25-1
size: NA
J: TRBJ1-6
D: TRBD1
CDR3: CASSPTGETYNSPLHF
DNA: TGTGCCAGTTCCCCGACAGGGGAGACGTATAATTCACCCCTCCACTTT

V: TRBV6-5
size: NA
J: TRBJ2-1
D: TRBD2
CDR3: CASSPGTSLREQFF
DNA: TGTGCCAGCAGTCCCGGGACTAGTCTCCGTGAGCAGTTCTTC

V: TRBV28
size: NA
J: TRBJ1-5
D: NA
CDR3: CASSSQGNQPQHF
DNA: TGTGCCAGCAGTTCACAGGGCAATCAGCCCCAGCATTTT

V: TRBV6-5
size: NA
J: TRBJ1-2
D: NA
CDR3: CASSYRGEGNTF
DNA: TGTGCCAGCAGTTACCGGGGGGAGGGAAACACCTTC

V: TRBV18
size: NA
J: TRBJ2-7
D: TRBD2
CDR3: CASSPSGSYEQYF
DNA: TGTGCCAGCTCACCTAGCGGGAGCTACGAGCAGTACTTC

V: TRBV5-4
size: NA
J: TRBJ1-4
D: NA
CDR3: CASSSGRAATNEKLFF
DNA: TGTGCCAGCAGTTCCGGACGGGCAGCAACTAATGAAAAACTGTTTTTT

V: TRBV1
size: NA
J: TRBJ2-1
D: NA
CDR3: CTSSQALASVNEQFF
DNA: TGCACCAGCAGCCAAGCCTTAGCGAGCGTCAATGAGCAGTTCTTC

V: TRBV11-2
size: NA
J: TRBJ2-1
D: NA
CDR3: CASSFWAQGGDNEQFF
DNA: TGTGCCAGCAGCTTTTGGGCCCAAGGGGGGGACAATGAGCAGTTCTTC

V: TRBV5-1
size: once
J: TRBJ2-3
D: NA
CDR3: CASSLGGRDSTDTQYF
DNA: TGCGCCAGCAGCTTGGGGGGCAGGGACTCCACAGATACGCAGTATTTT

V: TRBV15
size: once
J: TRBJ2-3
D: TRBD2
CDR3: CATSRDHWREDTDTQYF
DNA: TGTGCCACCAGCAGAGATCATTGGCGGGAGGACACAGATACGCAGTATTTT

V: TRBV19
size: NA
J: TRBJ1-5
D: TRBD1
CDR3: CASSTTGEYQPQHF
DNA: TGTGCCAGTAGTACGACAGGGGAATATCAGCCCCAGCATTTT

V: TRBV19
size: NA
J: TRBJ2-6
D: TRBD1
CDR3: CASSRGQSGANVLTF
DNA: TGTGCCAGTAGTAGGGGACAGTCTGGGGCCAACGTCCTGACTTTC

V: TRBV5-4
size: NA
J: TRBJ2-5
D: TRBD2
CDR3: CASSSRREGQETQYF
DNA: TGTGCCAGCAGCTCCCGGCGGGAGGGGCAAGAGACCCAGTACTTC

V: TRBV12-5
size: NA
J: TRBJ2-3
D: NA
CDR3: CASGLGGQGDTDTQYF
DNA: TGTGCTAGTGGTTTGGGGGGACAAGGGGACACAGATACGCAGTATTTT

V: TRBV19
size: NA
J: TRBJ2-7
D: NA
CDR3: CASSFYIGGSYEQYF
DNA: TGTGCCAGTAGTTTTTACATCGGGGGCTCCTACGAGCAGTACTTC

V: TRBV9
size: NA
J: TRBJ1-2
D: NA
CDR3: CASSVAPGHPYGYTF
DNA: TGTGCCAGCAGCGTAGCTCCCGGACACCCGTACGGCTACACCTTC

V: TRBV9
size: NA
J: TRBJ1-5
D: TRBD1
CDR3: CASSPMDRPDQPQHF
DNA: TGTGCCAGCAGCCCTATGGACAGGCCTGATCAGCCCCAGCATTTT

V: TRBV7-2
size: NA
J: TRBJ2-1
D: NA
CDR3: CASSLLLQLARDLFF
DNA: TGTGCCAGCAGCTTATTATTGCAGCTAGCGCGTGATCTGTTCTTC

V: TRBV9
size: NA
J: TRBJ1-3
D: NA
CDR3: CASSARLPSGNTIYF
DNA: TGTGCCAGCAGCGCGAGGCTGCCCTCTGGAAACACCATATATTTT

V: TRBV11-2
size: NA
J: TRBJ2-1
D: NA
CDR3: CASSLAGRDNEQFF
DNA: TGTGCCAGCAGCTTAGCGGGCCGGGACAATGAGCAGTTCTTC

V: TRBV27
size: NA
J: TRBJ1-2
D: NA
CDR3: CASSLRGNPNYGYTF
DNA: TGTGCCAGCAGTTTAAGGGGGAACCCTAACTATGGCTACACCTTC

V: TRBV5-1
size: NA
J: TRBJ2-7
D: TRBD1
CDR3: CASSWDSYYEQYF
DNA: TGCGCCAGCAGCTGGGACAGCTACTACGAGCAGTACTTC

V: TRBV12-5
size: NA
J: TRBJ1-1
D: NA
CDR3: CASGLSTGSTEAFF
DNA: TGTGCTAGTGGTTTGTCCACAGGAAGCACTGAAGCTTTCTTT

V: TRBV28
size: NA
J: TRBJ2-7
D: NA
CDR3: CASSFLGSGLASGYF
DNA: TGTGCCAGCAGTTTTCTGGGTTCTGGACTGGCCTCGGGGTACTTC

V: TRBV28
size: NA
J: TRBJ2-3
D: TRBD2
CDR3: CASSRLAGGPDTQYF
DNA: TGTGCCAGCAGCCGATTAGCGGGGGGCCCAGATACGCAGTATTTT

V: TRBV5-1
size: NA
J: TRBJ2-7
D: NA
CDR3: CASSLSTGAYEQYF
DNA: TGCGCCAGCAGCTTGTCGACAGGTGCCTACGAGCAGTACTTC

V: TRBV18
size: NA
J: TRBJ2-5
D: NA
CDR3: CASSPTSAETQYF
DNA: TGTGCCAGCTCACCAACTAGTGCGGAGACCCAGTACTTC

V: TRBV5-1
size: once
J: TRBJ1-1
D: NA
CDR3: CASTGGDGTEAFF
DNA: TGCGCCAGCACCGGCGGGGATGGCACTGAAGCTTTCTTT